What follows is one T cell receptor (beta chain) and its context. Sequencing was performed with immunoSEQ multiplex PCR; in TCRdb, only in-frame clones are kept and a portion is missing. The profile covers 60,000 to 75,000 clones, with 65% to 80% appearing a single time and around 2.6% taken by the ten largest. Blood cells were analyzed directly, without culture or expansion. This CDR3 spans 13 amino acids. V was shortened by 10 bases and J by 4 bases, with 11 bases between the two germline ends. Germline assignment: CDR1 MNHEY and CDR2 SMNVEV (reference sequence). This entry is derived from a study of neoadjuvant anti-PD-1 for oral cavity cancer.

The sequence came from a person aged 35 to 85 with oral cavity squamous cell carcinoma. The specimen was PBMCs, collected before nivolumab (anti-PD-1) treatment. The chain has TRBV27 and TRBJ1-6; the D gene is possibly TRBD1 (5 bases). CDR3 nucleotide sequence: TGTGCCACCCCGGGGGAATATAATTCACCCCTCCACTTT. As protein: CATPGEYNSPLHF.